The 21 T cell receptor beta chains listed next were all sequenced from one sample in a study of CD8 T cells in ankylosing spondylitis. Their antigens remain unidentified. TCRdb reprocessed the 5' RACE reads via MiXCR and lists one record per CDR3 protein. The table includes approximately 300,000 distinct CDR3 sequences, around 8% detected once. Study-wide results and caveats: Ankylosing spondylitis blood appeared to carry a characteristic TCR beta motif of roughly 8 highly homologous variants.

The material sequenced was blood, either unsorted or a sorted T cell fraction (not recorded which). The origin of the receptors is a male donor with ankylosing spondylitis.

This clonotype has more than one count but fewer than ten. V usage is TRBV5-1 and J usage is TRBJ1-2; 9 nucleotides match TRBD1. This CDR3 is built from 14 residues. Germline V CDR1 and CDR2: SGHRS, YFSETQ. V trimming: 3 bases; J trimming: 7 bases; junction bases outside the gene matches: 7. The CDR3 coding sequence is TGCGCCAGCAGCTCATTACGACAGGGGGGTGGCTACACCTTC. It specifies CASSSLRQGGGYTF.

This clonotype was counted between two and nine times. This chain uses TRBV4-1 with TRBJ1-2; possibly TRBD1 for D (5 bases). The CDR3 extends over 16 amino acids. Deletions cut 1 base from V and 0 bases from J, with 12 bases between. Looked up from germline, CDR1 is MGHRA and CDR2 is YSYEKL. In DNA form, the CDR3 reads TGCGCCAGCAGCCAAGCTTTGGACACAACTAACTATGGCTACACCTTC. Translating it yields CASSQALDTTNYGYTF.

The J gene is TRBJ1-1, the V gene TRBV10-2, with unresolved D. This CDR3 region has 15 residues. The V and J ends lost 2 bases and 6 bases respectively, with 16 bases between them. Germline values: CDR1 WSHSY, CDR2 SAAADI. CDR3 loop: CASSEGPRMVAEAFF. CDR3 sequence (DNA): TGCGCCAGCAGTGAGGGACCACGGATGGTAGCTGAAGCTTTCTTT.

Many counts were recorded for this clonotype. The J gene is TRBJ2-3, the V gene TRBV3-1; D uncertain. CDR3 length equals 13 residues. CDR1 LGHDT and CDR2 YNNKEL come from the germline V gene (reference sequence). Trimming removed 0 bases at V and 7 bases at J, with 8 bases between. In DNA, the CDR3 is TGTGCCAGCAGCCAAGAGATACCCCATACGCAGTATTTT. As protein: CASSQEIPHTQYF.

The chain couples TRBV7-2 to TRBJ2-7, with 7 bases aligning to TRBD1. Losses at the gene ends were 10 bases for V and 3 bases for J; bases not matched to a gene: 6. This CDR3 has 12 amino acids. Germline CDR1 is SGHTA and CDR2 is FQGNSA. The CDR3 DNA reads TGTGCCACTAACAGGGGATTCTACGAGCAGTACTTC. Translation: CATNRGFYEQYF.

The sample holds a few counts of this clonotype. The chain is built from TRBV20-1 and TRBJ2-1, with TRBD1 matching over 7 bases. Unmatched junction bases numbered 4, after V lost 5 bases and J lost 6 bases. The CDR3 length is 12 residues. Germline-derived CDR1 and CDR2 are DFQATT and SNEGSKA (reference sequence). The CDR3 loop is CSAVGTVNEQFF. CDR3 DNA sequence: TGCAGTGCTGTAGGGACAGTCAATGAGCAGTTCTTC.

This clonotype appeared many times. The chain combines TRBV5-1 with TRBJ2-2, with 9 bases aligning to TRBD1. The V and J ends lost 3 bases and 0 bases, in that order; junction bases with no gene match: 3. The CDR3 length is 16 residues. The germline V gene encodes CDR1 SGHRS and CDR2 YFSETQ. CDR3 DNA sequence: TGCGCCAGCAGCTACGGGACAGGGTCGAACACCGGGGAGCTGTTTTTT. The encoded protein is CASSYGTGSNTGELFF.

In its sample, this clonotype was seen a few times. The rearrangement uses TRBV14 and TRBJ2-3; no clear D gene. Trimming left V 0 bases short and J 1 base short, with 14 bases between. The CDR3 runs to 17 residues. The germline V gene has CDR1 SGHDN and CDR2 FVKESK. The CDR3 region is CASSQDTIMLRTDTQYF. The DNA for the CDR3 is TGTGCCAGCAGCCAAGACACCATCATGTTGCGCACAGATACGCAGTATTTT.

V is TRBV5-5 and J is TRBJ1-2, with a possible D match to TRBD1 (5 bases). The CDR3 is made up of 14 amino acids. The V end lost 0 bases, the J end lost 4 bases, and 10 bases lay between the germline ends. Germline lookup yields CDR1 SGHKS and CDR2 YYEKEE (reference sequence). This CDR3 is CASSLEQATYGYTF. In DNA, the CDR3 is TGTGCCAGCAGCTTGGAACAGGCGACCTATGGCTACACCTTC.

This chain joins TRBV9 and TRBJ2-2; no clear D. V shed 0 bases and J shed 1 base, with 7 bases lying between them. Germline CDR1 is SGDLS and CDR2 is YYNGEE. The CDR3 has 15 amino acids. The CDR3 sequence is CASSVGVRNTGELFF. CDR3 coding DNA: TGTGCCAGCAGCGTAGGGGTCAGGAACACCGGGGAGCTGTTTTTT.

V and J are TRBV5-1 and TRBJ2-5; weak D call: TRBD2 (6 bases). V was pared by 7 bases and J by 2 bases, with 12 bases between. Germline V lookup: CDR1 SGHRS, CDR2 YFSETQ. This CDR3 is 13 amino acids long. The CDR3 nucleotides are TGCGCCAGCCGGTGGGGACTGCAAGAGACCCAGTACTTC. Its protein product is CASRWGLQETQYF.

The CDR3 loop reads CSARLGTGADTQYF. The CDR3 DNA follows: TGCAGTGCAAGGCTTGGGACAGGGGCAGATACGCAGTATTTT. The genes are TRBV20-1 and TRBJ2-3, with 10 bases aligning to TRBD1. The V segment lost 6 bases and the J segment 4 bases; nucleotides outside the gene matches: 7. The CDR3 contains 14 residues. Germline V gives CDR1 DFQATT, CDR2 SNEGSKA (reference sequence).

J is TRBJ2-7 and V is TRBV29-1, with 9 positions matching TRBD2. J was trimmed by 3 bases and V by 5 bases; bases with no gene match: 8. CDR1 and CDR2 from the germline V gene are SQVTM and ANQGSEA. CDR3 length equals 14 residues. The CDR3 sequence: CSVLSGRNYYEQYF. Written as DNA, the CDR3 is TGCAGCGTTCTTAGCGGGAGAAATTACTACGAGCAGTACTTC.

This clonotype was observed many times. This chain connects TRBV12-3 or TRBV12-4 to TRBJ2-1; TRBD1 matches 8 bases. The CDR3 sequence is 18 residues long. Trimming at V came to 4 bases and at J to 1 base, leaving 12 bases not matched to a gene. CDR3 amino acids: CASSSYAGTGFSYNEQFF. The CDR3 region has the DNA TGTGCCAGCAGTTCCTATGCCGGGACAGGTTTTTCCTACAATGAGCAGTTCTTC.

In this sample, this clonotype turned up a few times. V usage is TRBV6-1 and J usage is TRBJ2-7; D may be TRBD1 (5 bases). V lost 6 bases to trimming and J lost 5 bases, with 17 bases between them. Germline lookup yields CDR1 MNHNS and CDR2 SASEGT. The CDR3 spans 14 residues. As DNA, the CDR3 is TGTGCCAGCAGACGACGGGCAGGGCCCCACGAGCAGTACTTC. Translating gives CASRRRAGPHEQYF.

V is TRBV20-1 and J is TRBJ2-7; D remains unclear. V was trimmed by 2 bases and J by 0 bases, leaving 20 bases between them. The CDR3 spans 17 residues. Germline V gives CDR1 DFQATT, CDR2 SNEGSKA (reference sequence). The CDR3 loop is CSARPLMAAERSYEQYF. CDR3 coding DNA: TGCAGTGCTAGACCCTTAATGGCGGCAGAACGCTCCTACGAGCAGTACTTC.

The chain couples TRBV2 to TRBJ1-1; 7 nucleotides align to TRBD1. Germline values: CDR1 SNHLY, CDR2 FYNNEI. The CDR3 spans 13 residues. J lost 10 bases, V lost 3 bases, and 8 bases had no gene match. The CDR3: CASSEGQRLVAFF. In DNA form, the CDR3 reads TGTGCCAGCAGTGAGGGACAGAGACTGGTAGCTTTCTTT. The full variable domain, its missing parts supplied by reference TRBV2 and TRBJ1-1, is EPEVTQTPSHQVTQMGQEVILRCVPISNHLYFYWYRQILGQKVEFLVSFYNNEISEKSEIFDDQFSVERPDGSNFTLKIRSTKLEDSAMYFCASSEGQRLVAFFGQGTRLTVV.

The chain recombines TRBV7-3 with TRBJ1-1; D is possibly TRBD1 (5 bases). The CDR3 consists of 15 residues. The germline gives CDR1 SGHTA, CDR2 FQGTGA. V lost 5 bases to trimming and J lost 1 base, with 14 bases between them. CDR3 DNA: TGTGCCAGCAGCCCCAACCCAGGGTCGAACACTGAAGCTTTCTTT. The encoded protein is CASSPNPGSNTEAFF.

Here the CDR3 reads CASSYSSLPNQPQHF. CDR3 sequence (DNA): TGTGCCAGCAGTTACTCGTCGTTACCTAATCAGCCCCAGCATTTT. The chain employs TRBV6-5 and TRBJ1-5; D gene ambiguous. The germline gives CDR1 MNHEY, CDR2 SVGAGI. Between the trimmed V and J ends, which lost 0 bases and 4 bases, there was a span of 10 bases. The CDR3 sequence is 15 residues long.

The sample holds a few counts of this clonotype. CDR3 nucleotides: TGCGCCAGCAGCCAAGGGTCTAGCACAGATACGCAGTATTTT. Its protein product is CASSQGSSTDTQYF. The gene calls are TRBV5-1 and TRBJ2-3; no clear D. Trimming removed 4 bases at V and 0 bases at J, with 9 bases between. Germline values: CDR1 SGHRS, CDR2 YFSETQ. This CDR3 has 14 residues.

This clonotype was recorded at least ten times. The chain couples TRBV4-1 to TRBJ2-2; possible D gene TRBD1, 5 bases. This CDR3 comprises 11 residues. V lost 11 bases and J 7 bases, leaving 11 bases between the germline ends. Germline loops: CDR1 MGHRA, CDR2 YSYEKL. For the CDR3, the DNA is TGCGCCTCGAAGGGGTTCGGGGAGCTGTTTTTT. Its protein product is CASKGFGELFF.